The source of this TCR beta chain is a study of cytomegalovirus exposure and HLA in healthy donors. Points from the study as a whole: The classifier reportedly diagnosed cytomegalovirus status with high specificity and sensitivity. Researchers counted around 160 TCR beta chains as cytomegalovirus-associated. That first-cohort TCR clusters tended to co-occur in the 90 to 150 validation repertoires was found in a later analysis.

TCRdb's copy holds only in-frame clones and misses some; the assay was immunoSEQ multiplex PCR. The data show 130,000 or so clones, 85% to 90% seen once. The CDR3 consists of 15 residues. V was clipped by 0 bases and J by 8 bases, with 14 bases between them. CDR1 and CDR2 (germline): SGHRS, YFSETQ. Turning to this clone: The antigen is undetermined.

The TCR comes from a woman in her 30s in good health and CMV-seropositive. The sequencing sample was made of PBMCs. This sequence joins TRBV5-1 and TRBJ1-4; D call uncertain. The DNA for the CDR3 is TGCGCCAGCAGCTTGGACGGGAACGGTGGGGAAAAACTGTTTTTT. Its translation: CASSLDGNGGEKLFF. Full variable domain (remainder filled in from reference TRBV5-1 and TRBJ1-4): KAGVTQTPRYLIKTRGQQVTLSCSPISGHRSVSWYQQTPGQGLQFLFEYFSETQRNKGNFPGRFSGRQFSNSRSEMNVSTLELGDSALYLCASSLDGNGGEKLFFGSGTQLSVL.